The rows below give T cell receptor beta chains drawn from one sample of a study of early T cells in non-severe SARS-CoV-2 infection. TCRdb reprocessed the 5' RACE reads with MiXCR, giving one entry per CDR3 protein. The data contain more than 90,000 distinct CDR3 sequences, more than 9.5% of them singletons. Material: whole blood. The receptors originated from an adult who was a healthcare worker with PCR-confirmed SARS-CoV-2 infection or an uninfected control (not recorded which). The CDR3 runs from the conserved cysteine through the conserved F or W. The D gene is left open where the match is weak. Size is stated for part of the rows, as once, few or many counts, or as a class when the clone is expanded.

clone size	V gene	D gene	J gene	CDR3 protein	CDR3 DNA
.	TRBV4-1	.	TRBJ2-3	CASSQQGGVGTDTQYF	TGCGCCAGCAGCCAACAAGGGGGAGTTGGCACAGATACGCAGTATTTT
few	TRBV28	.	TRBJ2-2	CASSSPGVGELFF	TGTGCCAGCAGTTCCCCGGGGGTGGGGGAGCTGTTTTTT
few	TRBV6-6	TRBD1	TRBJ2-1	CASTPRDRGNEQFF	TGTGCCAGCACCCCCCGGGACAGGGGAAATGAGCAGTTCTTC
few	TRBV5-5	.	TRBJ2-3	CASSLRQAQYF	TGTGCCAGCAGCTTGAGACAGGCGCAGTATTTT
few	TRBV25-1	TRBD1	TRBJ1-4	CASSEPGQIYEKLFF	TGTGCCAGCAGTGAACCGGGACAGATATATGAAAAACTGTTTTTT
.	TRBV6-1	.	TRBJ1-5	CASSTRAEGNQPQHF	TGTGCCAGCAGCACTAGGGCAGAGGGTAATCAGCCCCAGCATTTT
many	TRBV11-2	.	TRBJ1-3	CASSPRMGAGNTIYF	TGTGCCAGCAGCCCAAGGATGGGGGCTGGAAACACCATATATTTT
.	TRBV13	.	TRBJ1-5	CASSTLGDQPQHF	TGTGCCAGCAGCACCCTAGGGGACCAGCCCCAGCATTTT
.	TRBV10-1	TRBD1	TRBJ1-6	CASSWDSNSPLHF	TGCGCCAGCTCCTGGGACAGCAATTCACCCCTCCACTTT
.	TRBV6-1	.	TRBJ1-6	CASSGGTRQKSSYNSPLHF	TGTGCCAGCAGTGGGGGGACTAGACAGAAAAGCTCCTATAATTCACCCCTCCACTTT
few	TRBV5-1	TRBD1	TRBJ2-3	CASSRAGGSSTDTQYF	TGCGCCAGCAGCAGAGCAGGGGGCTCGAGCACAGATACGCAGTATTTT
few	TRBV2	.	TRBJ2-6	CASRQSNSGANVLTF	TGTGCCAGCAGACAGTCCAACTCTGGGGCCAACGTCCTGACTTTC
.	TRBV5-1	TRBD1	TRBJ2-7	CASRLGQGNYNEQYF	TGCGCCAGCAGATTGGGACAGGGGAACTACAATGAGCAGTACTTC
many	TRBV3-1	.	TRBJ1-3	CASKGIRGNTIYF	TGTGCCAGCAAAGGGATCCGGGGAAACACCATATATTTT
few	TRBV27	.	TRBJ1-1	CASRWTANTEAFF	TGTGCCAGCCGTTGGACAGCGAACACTGAAGCTTTCTTT
medium-sized	TRBV29-1	.	TRBJ2-1	CSVNRDSYNEQFF	TGCAGCGTTAACCGGGACTCCTACAATGAGCAGTTCTTC
.	TRBV6-2/TRBV6-3	TRBD2	TRBJ2-1	CASSYSISSGGASSYNEQFF	TGTGCCAGCAGTTACTCGATCTCTAGCGGGGGGGCCTCCTCCTACAATGAGCAGTTCTTC
few	TRBV29-1	TRBD1	TRBJ2-1	CSGTTGADQFF	TGCAGCGGGACAACAGGGGCCGACCAGTTCTTC
few	TRBV5-1	.	TRBJ2-1	CASSLVGVREQFF	TGCGCCAGCAGCTTGGTCGGAGTACGTGAGCAGTTCTTC
many	TRBV5-6	.	TRBJ2-2	CASSLEFWVTGELFF	TGTGCCAGCAGCTTGGAATTTTGGGTCACCGGGGAGCTGTTTTTT
.	TRBV28	.	TRBJ2-7	CASSLYDSNTYEQYF	TGTGCCAGCAGTTTATACGACAGTAACACCTACGAGCAGTACTTC
few	TRBV30	TRBD1	TRBJ1-5	CAWREPGQFNQPQHF	TGTGCCTGGAGGGAACCGGGACAGTTCAATCAGCCCCAGCATTTT
many	TRBV11-1	TRBD1	TRBJ2-5	CATSDRDVATQYF	TGTGCCACCTCGGACAGGGACGTTGCGACCCAGTACTTC
.	TRBV19	.	TRBJ2-5	CASSDGSQETQYF	TGTGCCAGTAGTGACGGATCCCAAGAGACCCAGTACTTC
.	TRBV7-8	TRBD1	TRBJ1-2	CASRHYPSDRGASYGYTF	TGTGCCAGCAGACATTATCCAAGTGACAGGGGCGCAAGCTATGGCTACACCTTC
many	TRBV28	.	TRBJ1-2	CASSPGAGVFGYTF	TGTGCCAGCAGTCCAGGGGCAGGGGTCTTTGGCTACACCTTC
.	TRBV12-1	.	TRBJ1-5	CAPRQPQHF	TGTGCCCCCCGTCAGCCCCAGCATTTT
many	TRBV2	TRBD1	TRBJ2-7	CAIRPNRDRGHEQYF	TGTGCCATTCGGCCGAACCGGGACAGGGGTCACGAGCAGTACTTC
.	TRBV7-9	.	TRBJ1-3	CASSFFRREDSGNTIYF	TGTGCCAGCAGCTTCTTCAGACGAGAGGACTCTGGAAACACCATATATTTT
many	TRBV5-1	.	TRBJ2-7	CASTRTSGVNHEQYF	TGCGCCAGCACCAGAACATCGGGGGTTAACCACGAGCAGTACTTC
many	TRBV18	.	TRBJ1-6	CASSGGQRHNSPLHF	TGTGCCAGCTCAGGAGGACAGCGCCACAATTCACCCCTCCACTTT
few	TRBV6-1	TRBD1	TRBJ1-4	CASSVGQGIEKLFF	TGTGCCAGCAGTGTCGGACAGGGGATTGAAAAACTGTTTTTT
many	TRBV10-3	.	TRBJ2-3	CAISESIRPTDTQYF	TGTGCCATCAGTGAGTCGATAAGGCCCACAGATACGCAGTATTTT
few	TRBV9	.	TRBJ2-7	CASSPNRLVSYEQYF	TGTGCCAGCAGCCCCAACCGACTGGTCTCCTACGAGCAGTACTTC
few	TRBV20-1	TRBD2	TRBJ2-7	CSALAGSSEQYF	TGCAGTGCCCTAGCGGGCTCCTCCGAGCAGTACTTC
many	TRBV20-1	.	TRBJ1-1	CSAKTGLNTEAFF	TGCAGTGCGAAGACAGGCTTGAACACTGAAGCTTTCTTT
many	TRBV18	.	TRBJ1-2	CASSPAGFSDYGYTF	TGTGCCAGCTCACCGGCAGGGTTTTCGGACTATGGCTACACCTTC
.	TRBV12-3/TRBV12-4	TRBD2	TRBJ2-3	CASRLGLAGTDTQYF	TGTGCCAGCAGACTCGGACTAGCGGGCACAGATACGCAGTATTTT
.	TRBV11-1	TRBD2	TRBJ2-3	CASRRGGESTDTQYF	TGTGCCAGCAGGCGGGGAGGGGAATCCACAGATACGCAGTATTTT
.	TRBV7-8	TRBD2	TRBJ2-7	CASSLASGGVWEQYF	TGTGCCAGCAGCTTAGCGAGCGGGGGGGTCTGGGAGCAGTACTTC
many	TRBV12-3/TRBV12-4	.	TRBJ2-1	CASSLKGTSRQFF	TGTGCCAGCAGTTTAAAGGGAACGTCTAGGCAGTTCTTC
many	TRBV11-3	.	TRBJ1-1	CASSEGDTEAFF	TGTGCCAGCAGCGAGGGGGACACTGAAGCTTTCTTT
many	TRBV6-5	TRBD1	TRBJ1-5	CASKGDRDSNQPQHF	TGTGCCAGCAAGGGGGACAGGGATAGCAATCAGCCCCAGCATTTT
.	TRBV30	TRBD2	TRBJ2-1	CAWSTSGGNEQFF	TGTGCCTGGAGTACTAGCGGGGGTAATGAGCAGTTCTTC
few	TRBV9	TRBD2	TRBJ2-1	CASSVEGLAADRPQFF	TGTGCCAGCAGCGTTGAGGGACTAGCGGCCGACCGCCCTCAGTTCTTC
few	TRBV13	.	TRBJ1-1	CASSLGEVEAFF	TGTGCCAGCAGCTTAGGGGAGGTTGAAGCTTTCTTT
.	TRBV2	.	TRBJ2-5	CASSDETQYF	TGTGCCAGCAGTGACGAGACCCAGTACTTC
many	TRBV5-4	.	TRBJ2-2	CASSFHTGELFF	TGTGCCAGCAGTTTTCACACCGGGGAGCTGTTTTTT
many	TRBV15	TRBD2	TRBJ2-1	CAIPSLAGFNNEQFF	TGTGCCATCCCCTCGCTAGCGGGTTTTAACAATGAGCAGTTCTTC
few	TRBV6-5	.	TRBJ1-6	CASRSGGNNSPLHF	TGTGCCAGCAGATCCGGGGGGAATAATTCACCCCTCCACTTT
many	TRBV5-6	.	TRBJ1-5	CASSFWSGERNQPQHF	TGTGCCAGCAGCTTTTGGTCAGGGGAGCGCAATCAGCCCCAGCATTTT
.	TRBV10-1	TRBD2	TRBJ2-3	CASSESGGGTDTQYF	TGCGCCAGCAGTGAGTCGGGAGGGGGCACAGATACGCAGTATTTT
few	TRBV7-8	.	TRBJ1-3	CASSFRSGTGNTIYF	TGTGCCAGCAGCTTTCGTTCAGGGACTGGAAACACCATATATTTT
many	TRBV6-6	.	TRBJ2-3	CASSSRAWSTDTQYF	TGTGCCAGCAGCTCCCGAGCATGGAGCACAGATACGCAGTATTTT
.	TRBV6-1	TRBD1	TRBJ1-6	CASSDRDSSYNSPLHF	TGTGCCAGCAGTGACCGGGACAGCTCCTATAATTCACCCCTCCACTTT